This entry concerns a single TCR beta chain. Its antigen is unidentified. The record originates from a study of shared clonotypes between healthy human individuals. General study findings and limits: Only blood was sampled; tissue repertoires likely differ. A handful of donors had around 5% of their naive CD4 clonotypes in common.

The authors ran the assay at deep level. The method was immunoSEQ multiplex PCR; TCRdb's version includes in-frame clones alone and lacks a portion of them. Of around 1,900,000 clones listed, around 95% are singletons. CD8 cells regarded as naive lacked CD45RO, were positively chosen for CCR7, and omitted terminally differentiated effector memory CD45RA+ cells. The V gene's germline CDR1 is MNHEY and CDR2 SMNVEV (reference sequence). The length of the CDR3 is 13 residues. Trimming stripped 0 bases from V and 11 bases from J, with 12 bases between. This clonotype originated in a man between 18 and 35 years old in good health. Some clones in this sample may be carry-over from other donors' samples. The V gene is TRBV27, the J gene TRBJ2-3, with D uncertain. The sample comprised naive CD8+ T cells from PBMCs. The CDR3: CASSLSKGLVQYF. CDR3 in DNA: TGTGCCAGCAGTTTATCGAAGGGCCTCGTGCAGTATTTT.